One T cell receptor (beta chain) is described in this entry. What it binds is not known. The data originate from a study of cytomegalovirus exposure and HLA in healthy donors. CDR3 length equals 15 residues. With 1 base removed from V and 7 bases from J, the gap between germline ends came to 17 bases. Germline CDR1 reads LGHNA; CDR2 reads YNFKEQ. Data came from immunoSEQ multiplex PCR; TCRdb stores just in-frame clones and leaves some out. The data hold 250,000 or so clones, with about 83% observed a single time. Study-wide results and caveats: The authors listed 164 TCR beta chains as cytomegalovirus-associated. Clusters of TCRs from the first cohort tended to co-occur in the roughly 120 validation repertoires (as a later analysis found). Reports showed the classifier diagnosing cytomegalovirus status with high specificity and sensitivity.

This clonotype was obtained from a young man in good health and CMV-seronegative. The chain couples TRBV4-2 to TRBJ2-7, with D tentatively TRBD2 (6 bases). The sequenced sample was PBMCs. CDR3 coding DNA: TGTGCCAGCAGCCAAGGGGAGGCCAGGTTTTATGAGCAGTACTTC. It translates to CASSQGEARFYEQYF.